The 29 T cell receptor beta chains below were found in one sample sequenced in a study of shared clonotypes between healthy human individuals. Data came from immunoSEQ multiplex PCR; TCRdb stores just in-frame clones and leaves some out. The sample includes about 110,000 clones, approximately 70% seen only once; the top ten take approximately 25%. Sequencing was done on a sample of memory CD8+ T cells sorted from blood. Subset here: CD45RO+ cells pooled with CCR7-negative TemRA cells. Every receptor here comes from a woman aged 25 to 39 in good health.

The rearrangement joins TRBV6-4 to TRBJ2-1; 7 positions agree with TRBD1. The CDR3 sequence is 15 residues long. In germline, CDR1 is MRHNA, CDR2 SNTAGT. Trimming cost V 0 bases and J 6 bases; bases outside gene matches: 5. CDR3 in DNA: TGTGCCAGCAGTGACTCAGGGGGCGATACCAATGAGCAGTTCTTC. Encoded protein: CASSDSGGDTNEQFF.

The chain links TRBV6-1 to TRBJ1-1, with a possible D match to TRBD1 (6 bases). Per the germline V gene, CDR1 is MNHNS and CDR2 is SASEGT. Deletions cut 6 bases from V and 6 bases from J, with 17 bases between. The CDR3 is 14 residues long. The CDR3 region is CASRRGGGQSEAFF. CDR3 coding DNA: TGTGCCAGCAGGAGGGGTGGGGGGCAGTCTGAAGCTTTCTTT.

CDR3: CASSLDPGTAQETQYF. CDR3 DNA: TGTGCCAGCAGCTTAGACCCCGGGACGGCACAAGAGACCCAGTACTTC. V usage is TRBV7-9 and J usage is TRBJ2-5, with D possibly called TRBD1 or TRBD2 (5 bases each). Germline V gene sequence: CDR1 SEHNR, CDR2 FQNEAQ (reference sequence). The CDR3 covers 16 residues. Between the trimmed V and J ends, which lost 1 base and 2 bases, there was a span of 14 bases.

A note on this clone: This may stem from a read error, because a much larger clone lies one nucleotide away. The rearrangement joins TRBV28 to TRBJ2-3; D is unclear. Germline CDR1 and CDR2: MDHEN and SYDVKM. V lost 2 bases, J lost 2 bases, and 14 bases lay in between. The CDR3 has 16 amino acids. CDR3 sequence reads: CASSLLVNSSTDTQYF. CDR3 DNA sequence: TGTGCCAGCAGTTTACTGGTAAACAGTTCCACAGATACGCAGTATTTT.

This clone was seen a handful of times. The chain uses TRBV5-6 and TRBJ1-5, with no clear D. The CDR3 has 14 amino acids. Trimming left V 4 bases short and J 6 bases short, with 14 bases between. Germline CDR1 reads SGHDT; CDR2 reads YYEEEE. The CDR3 loop reads CASSLMTGFQPQHF. DNA of the CDR3: TGTGCCAGCAGCCTCATGACCGGGTTTCAGCCCCAGCATTTT.

This clone turned up a few times. J is TRBJ2-2 and V is TRBV2; perhaps TRBD1 as D (6 bases). V was pared by 4 bases and J by 6 bases, with 12 bases between. This CDR3 is built from 14 residues. The germline V gene has CDR1 SNHLY and CDR2 FYNNEI. The CDR3 loop is CASSGQGIAGELFF. The CDR3 DNA is TGTGCCAGCAGTGGCCAGGGGATCGCCGGGGAGCTGTTTTTT.

CDR3 amino acids: CASSLVGWELFF. The CDR3 DNA follows: TGTGCCAGCAGCTTAGTGGGGTGGGAGCTGTTTTTT. The V call is TRBV11-2, the J call TRBJ2-2; D ambiguous. Trimming removed 1 base at V and 9 bases at J, with 6 bases between. The CDR3 loop spans 12 amino acids. CDR1 and CDR2 from the germline V gene are SGHAT and FQNNGV. The variable domain in full, completed from reference TRBV11-2 and TRBJ2-2, reads EAGVAQSPRYKIIEKRQSVAFWCNPISGHATLYWYQQILGQGPKLLIQFQNNGVVDDSQLPKDRFSAERLKGVDSTLKIQPAKLEDSAVYLCASSLVGWELFFGEGSRLTVL.

The rearrangement joins TRBV28 to TRBJ1-5; possibly TRBD1 for D (5 bases). The V end lost 4 bases, the J end lost 7 bases, and 17 bases lay between the germline ends. CDR3 length: 15 amino acids. The germline V gene encodes CDR1 MDHEN and CDR2 SYDVKM. Here the CDR3 reads CASSSWDLSLQPQHF. In DNA form, the CDR3 reads TGTGCCAGCAGTTCGTGGGACTTATCACTACAGCCCCAGCATTTT.

This clone was found a few times. The chain uses TRBV4-1 and TRBJ2-7; 12 bases are a match to TRBD2. The length of the CDR3 is 14 residues. Trimming cost V 8 bases and J 6 bases; bases outside gene matches: 8. Germline CDR1 is MGHRA and CDR2 is YSYEKL. CDR3 protein: CASSSSGRAGEQYF. The CDR3 DNA follows: TGCGCCAGCTCCTCTAGCGGGAGGGCGGGCGAGCAGTACTTC.

The chain has TRBV5-1 and TRBJ2-2; D gene unclear. The CDR3 is 16 residues long. The V and J ends lost 0 bases and 2 bases respectively, with 11 bases between them. Germline-derived CDR1 and CDR2 are SGHRS and YFSETQ. CDR3 region: CASSLGWTLNTGELFF. The CDR3 region has the DNA TGCGCCAGCAGCTTGGGATGGACCCTCAACACCGGGGAGCTGTTTTTT.

This sequence joins TRBV28 and TRBJ2-3; 8 nucleotides agree with TRBD2. Germline lookup yields CDR1 MDHEN and CDR2 SYDVKM. The V segment lost 5 bases and the J segment 4 bases; nucleotides outside the gene matches: 8. The CDR3 is 15 amino acids. The CDR3 DNA follows: TGTGCCAGCAGTCCTACGGGGGGGGCTCCAGATACGCAGTATTTT. Encoded protein: CASSPTGGAPDTQYF.

CDR3 protein: CASSPRDRFIHSNQPQHF. Here the CDR3 DNA reads TGTGCCAGCAGCCCCCGGGACAGATTTATTCATAGCAATCAGCCCCAGCATTTT. The chain uses TRBV7-9 and TRBJ1-5; 7 nucleotides agree with TRBD1. The CDR3 totals 18 residues. From germline, CDR1 is SEHNR and CDR2 FQNEAQ (reference sequence). V dropped 5 bases and J dropped 0; count of bases not matched to a gene: 13.

The chain couples TRBV9 to TRBJ2-3; D is uncertain. The V gene's germline CDR1 is SGDLS and CDR2 YYNGEE. The CDR3 sequence is 12 residues long. Trimming stripped 0 bases from V and 6 bases from J, with 5 bases between. CDR3 sequence reads: CASSVGFDTQYF. CDR3 nucleotides: TGTGCCAGCAGCGTAGGGTTCGATACGCAGTATTTT.

The gene calls are TRBV19 and TRBJ1-1, with D possibly matching TRBD1 (5 bases). The CDR3 sequence is 15 residues long. CDR1 and CDR2 from the germline V gene are LNHDA and SQIVND (reference sequence). The V end was cut by 5 bases, the J end by 1 base, with 14 bases between. The CDR3 loop is CASSRRRDANTEAFF. The DNA for the CDR3 is TGTGCCAGTAGTCGAAGAAGGGACGCGAACACTGAAGCTTTCTTT.

The chain couples TRBV4-2 to TRBJ2-6, with 8 nucleotides matching TRBD2. Germline CDR1 LGHNA, CDR2 YNFKEQ. There are 18 residues in the CDR3. Trimming took 5 bases from V and 2 from J; bases not matched to a gene: 11. Here the CDR3 reads CASSSLGTRETGANVLTF. CDR3 DNA: TGTGCCAGCAGCTCGTTGGGGACTAGGGAAACTGGGGCCAACGTCCTGACTTTC.

The rearrangement links TRBV18 to TRBJ1-2, with 7 positions matching TRBD1. The CDR3 sequence is 13 residues long. V gave up 0 bases and J gave up 5 bases; unmatched junction bases: 0. Germline V lookup: CDR1 KGHSH, CDR2 LQKENI. This CDR3 is CASSPPGQYGYTF. In nucleotides, the CDR3 is TGTGCCAGCTCACCACCGGGACAGTATGGCTACACCTTC.

As DNA, the CDR3 is TGTGCCAGCAGTGCCTTCGCCCAGGGGAACACCGGGGAGCTGTTTTTT. This codes for CASSAFAQGNTGELFF. The chain uses TRBV6-4 and TRBJ2-2, with D perhaps TRBD1 (5 bases). Germline V CDR1 and CDR2: MRHNA, SNTAGT. V lost 4 bases and J lost 1, with 13 bases in between. This CDR3 has 16 residues.

V gene TRBV2 combines with J gene TRBJ2-7, with D uncertain. The V end was cut by 7 bases, the J end by 4 bases, with 17 bases between. This CDR3 has 14 amino acids. From germline, CDR1 is SNHLY and CDR2 FYNNEI. CDR3 sequence (DNA): TGTGCCAGCACCAACAGCAGTTGGGGTTACGAGCAGTACTTC. Its translation: CASTNSSWGYEQYF.

This clone appeared many times. This chain uses TRBV4-2 with TRBJ2-7; D might be TRBD2 (6 bases). Germline V gives CDR1 LGHNA, CDR2 YNFKEQ. The CDR3 contains 17 residues. Trimming took off 4 bases at V and 2 bases at J, with 21 bases between the two ends. CDR3 sequence reads: CASSLRSGGRLAYEQYF. The CDR3, as DNA: TGTGCCAGCAGCCTAAGATCGGGCGGCAGACTAGCCTACGAGCAGTACTTC.

The chain recombines TRBV29-1 with TRBJ1-1; 8 nucleotides line up with TRBD1. V lost 2 bases and J lost 5; bases outside the gene matches: 13. This CDR3 is 16 amino acids long. CDR1 and CDR2 (germline): SQVTM, ANQGSEA. CDR3 nucleotide sequence: TGCAGCGTTGAAAAAGGACAGGGTATCCGGTTAACTGAAGCTTTCTTT. Its protein is CSVEKGQGIRLTEAFF.

This clone was observed a single time. This chain joins TRBV7-9 and TRBJ2-1; D is unclear. Trimming removed 1 base from V and 7 bases from J, with 14 bases in between. Germline assignment: CDR1 SEHNR and CDR2 FQNEAQ (reference sequence). The CDR3 totals 15 residues. CDR3 nucleotides: TGTGCCAGCAGCTTAGATAGTGGGTTAAAAAATGAGCAGTTCTTC. Protein sequence: CASSLDSGLKNEQFF.

The count of this clone is one. The V call is TRBV6-1, the J call TRBJ1-1; TRBD1 matches 8 bases. The CDR3 loop spans 14 amino acids. Trimming at V came to 2 bases and at J to 8 bases, leaving 7 bases not matched to a gene. Germline lookup yields CDR1 MNHNS and CDR2 SASEGT. The CDR3 here is CASSELMDREEAFF. Written as DNA, the CDR3 is TGTGCCAGCAGTGAACTCATGGACAGGGAGGAAGCTTTCTTT.

The chain combines TRBV5-1 with TRBJ1-1; D is perhaps TRBD1 (5 bases). CDR3 length: 13 amino acids. Germline V gene sequence: CDR1 SGHRS, CDR2 YFSETQ. V was trimmed by 6 bases and J by 1 base, leaving 10 bases between them. The CDR3 DNA follows: TGCGCCAGCAAGGACACCCCGAACACTGAAGCTTTCTTT. Its protein is CASKDTPNTEAFF.

The chain joins TRBV11-2 to TRBJ2-1; possible D gene TRBD2, 5 bases. The CDR3 totals 14 residues. V lost 8 bases to trimming and J lost 0 bases, with 11 bases between them. Germline V gives CDR1 SGHAT, CDR2 FQNNGV. The CDR3: CASADFASYNEQFF. DNA for the CDR3: TGTGCCAGCGCGGACTTCGCCTCCTACAATGAGCAGTTCTTC.

The chain is built from TRBV7-9 and TRBJ2-1; D remains ambiguous. CDR3 size: 16 residues. Germline V gene data show CDR1 as SEHNR and CDR2 as FQNEAQ (reference sequence). With 0 bases removed from V and 5 bases from J, the gap between germline ends came to 14 bases. In DNA form, the CDR3 reads TGTGCCAGCAGCTTAGCGCCGGAGTCTGAACACAATGAGCAGTTCTTC. This translates into CASSLAPESEHNEQFF.

The table lists this clone with a few counts. V usage is TRBV6-5 and J usage is TRBJ2-3; D possibly corresponds to TRBD2 (5 bases). Trimming left V 6 bases short and J 6 bases short, with 16 bases between. There are 14 residues in the CDR3. The germline V gene encodes CDR1 MNHEY and CDR2 SVGAGI. In DNA form, the CDR3 reads TGTGCCAGCAGCCACAAGCGGTCCTGGGATACGCAGTATTTT. Residues: CASSHKRSWDTQYF.

This clone turned up a few times. The gene calls are TRBV27 and TRBJ1-2, with no clear D. V was cut by 2 bases and J by 8 bases, with 12 bases left in between. This CDR3 has 13 amino acids. Germline V gene data show CDR1 as MNHEY and CDR2 as SMNVEV (reference sequence). CDR3 amino acids: CASSLTESDGYTF. The CDR3 DNA follows: TGTGCCAGCAGTTTAACAGAATCAGACGGCTACACCTTC.

The V and J genes are TRBV28 and TRBJ1-1; D is perhaps TRBD1 (5 bases). Germline V gene lookup returns CDR1 MDHEN and CDR2 SYDVKM. V lost 10 bases and J 2 bases, leaving 11 bases between the germline ends. This CDR3 is 12 amino acids long. CDR3 bases: TGTGCCACCACGACAGATAACACTGAAGCTTTCTTT. Protein: CATTTDNTEAFF.

The chain joins TRBV29-1 to TRBJ2-1; tentatively, D is TRBD1 (6 bases). The germline V gene encodes CDR1 SQVTM and CDR2 ANQGSEA. There are 19 residues in the CDR3. V dropped 3 bases and J dropped 4 bases, with 28 bases sitting between them. CDR3 amino acids: CSVDIWGLVFPHLYNEQFF. CDR3 nucleotides: TGCAGCGTTGACATTTGGGGGCTCGTCTTCCCTCACCTATACAATGAGCAGTTCTTC.